These 4 T cell receptor beta chains were all obtained from the same sample, sequenced in a study of blood T cell repertoires in COVID-19. TCRdb's table, derived via immunoSEQ multiplex PCR, lists solely in-frame clones and lacks some. The sample has roughly 380,000 clones; roughly 85% are singletons. The sequenced material came from peripheral blood. The origin of the receptors is a young woman with acute or convalescent COVID-19.

CDR3 residues: CASSLDGFRGGQGEQFF. In DNA form, the CDR3 reads TGTGCCAGCAGCTTAGACGGGTTCCGGGGGGGCCAAGGTGAGCAGTTCTTC. The genes are TRBV7-3 and TRBJ2-1; TRBD2 aligns across 8 bases. The CDR3 covers 17 residues. With V trimmed by 2 bases and J by 9 bases, 15 bases remained unmatched. Germline lookup yields CDR1 SGHTA and CDR2 FQGTGA.

The chain employs TRBV7-9 and TRBJ2-5; no reliable D call. In germline, CDR1 is SEHNR, CDR2 FQNEAQ (reference sequence). This CDR3 spans 14 amino acids. Deletions cut 4 bases from V and 2 bases from J, with 11 bases between. The CDR3: CASSSDTEQETQYF. In DNA form, the CDR3 reads TGTGCCAGCAGCTCCGACACCGAGCAAGAGACCCAGTACTTC. The full variable domain, rest sourced from reference TRBV7-9 and TRBJ2-5, is DTGVSQNPRHKITKRGQNVTFRCDPISEHNRLYWYRQTLGQGPEFLTYFQNEAQLEKSRLLSDRFSAERPKGSFSTLEIQRTEQGDSAMYLCASSSDTEQETQYFGPGTRLLVL.

This rearrangement joins TRBV7-9 to TRBJ1-2; 8 nucleotides match TRBD1. This CDR3 comprises 13 residues. CDR1 is SEHNR and CDR2 is FQNEAQ in the germline V gene (reference sequence). Germline trimming cut 7 bases from V and 5 bases from J; bases unmatched to any gene: 6. The CDR3 DNA reads TGTGCCAGCAACCCCGGGACAGGATATGGCTACACCTTC. It codes for CASNPGTGYGYTF.

V is TRBV2 and J is TRBJ1-4; D unresolved. V lost 6 bases and J lost 7, with 12 bases in between. This CDR3 has 13 residues. From germline, CDR1 is SNHLY and CDR2 FYNNEI. In DNA form, the CDR3 reads TGTGCCAGCAGGTCAGGTTTGGGTGAAAAACTGTTTTTT. Residues: CASRSGLGEKLFF.